What follows is one TCR beta chain and its context. CDR3 length: 13 residues. Germline CDR1 is GTSNPN and CDR2 is SVGIG (reference sequence). The V and J ends lost 2 bases and 5 bases, in that order; junction bases with no gene match: 0. This table comes from immunoSEQ multiplex PCR, and its TCRdb copy is limited to in-frame clones, with some not included. The sample includes nearly 85,000 clones, around four fifths of them seen just once. The entry originates in a study of blood T cell repertoires in COVID-19. The gene calls are TRBV30 and TRBJ2-1; TRBD2 matches at 10 bases. The TCR sequence derives from a woman aged 60 to 75 with acute or convalescent COVID-19. Sequenced input: peripheral blood. CDR3 sequence reads: CAWSTSGDNEQFF. DNA of the CDR3: TGTGCCTGGAGTACTAGCGGGGACAATGAGCAGTTCTTC.